This T cell receptor beta chain was profiled in a study of tumor-infiltrating lymphocytes in primary liver carcinoma. Starting from 500 ng of total RNA, TCR beta cDNA was produced with a primer in the constant region. The TCR beta library was amplified through three nested multiplex PCR rounds in a modified ARM-PCR procedure. Amplification in the first two PCR rounds was performed using TRBV1-TRBV30 forward primers and a C-beta reverse primer for around 9 cycles each. A single record per CDR3 protein comes from TCRdb applying MiXCR to the multiplex PCR reads. The repertoire has approximately 22,000 distinct CDR3 sequences, approximately 70% of them found once; the top ten carry around two fifths. With regard to this clonotype: The antigen remains undetermined. This CDR3 is missing its conserved last phenylalanine or tryptophan, likely due to a read error.

Germline V CDR1 and CDR2: MGHRA, YSYEKL. This CDR3 comprises 15 residues. The ends were cut back, 10 bases at V and 3 bases at J, with 22 bases in the middle. Whole-study findings and limits: Tumor top-250-clone fraction significantly exceeded that of blood (p = 0.039).

It was from about 20-30 mg of unsorted bulk tissue that RNA and DNA were co-extracted. This receptor was taken from a man aged 40-50 years with primary liver carcinoma and hepatitis B virus infection. Material for sequencing was liver tumor tissue from sampling region 1. Indicated subset: tumor region T1, superior pole. V gene TRBV4-1 combines with J gene TRBJ2-7, with no clear D. This CDR3 is CANNQDLGSGYEQYL. Written as DNA, the CDR3 is TGCGCCAACAACCAAGATTTGGGAAGTGGCTACGAGCAGTACCTC.